This entry lists 32 T cell receptor beta chains sequenced from one sample in a study of shared T cell receptors in the human thymus. Measured with immunoSEQ multiplex PCR; TCRdb has only the in-frame clones, and not every one. The table includes hundreds of thousands of clones, about 87% detected once. The same sample was also used in a study of human thymus T cells.

The sequenced sample was thymocytes. These receptors came from a boy younger than two with a congenital heart defect.

The gene calls are TRBV5-6 and TRBJ2-7; 7 bases are a match to TRBD1. This CDR3 region has 16 residues. V lost 3 bases and J lost 3; bases outside the gene matches: 12. Looked up from germline, CDR1 is SGHDT and CDR2 is YYEEEE. DNA for the CDR3: TGTGCCAGCAGCTGGTTCCCGACGGACAGGTACTACGAGCAGTACTTC. It is translated as CASSWFPTDRYYEQYF.

The chain couples TRBV4-1 to TRBJ1-1; no clear D gene. Per germline, CDR1 MGHRA and CDR2 YSYEKL. CDR3 length: 17 amino acids. The ends were cut back, 0 bases at V and 3 bases at J, with 17 bases in the middle. CDR3 sequence reads: CASSQDYGVVCDTEAFF. The CDR3 DNA reads as TGCGCCAGCAGCCAAGATTACGGAGTCGTGTGTGACACTGAAGCTTTCTTT.

This clone was counted a few times. The chain is built from TRBV5-4 and TRBJ1-2; 12 positions agree with TRBD1. There are 16 residues in the CDR3. Losses at the gene ends were 2 bases for V and 5 bases for J; bases not matched to a gene: 7. CDR1 SGHNT and CDR2 YYREEE come from the germline V gene (reference sequence). CDR3: CASSLTGTGGGYGYTF. CDR3 DNA: TGTGCCAGCAGCTTAACCGGGACAGGGGGCGGGTATGGCTACACCTTC.

This rearrangement joins TRBV7-4 to TRBJ2-1; TRBD2 matches 11 bases. This CDR3 comprises 18 residues. The trim removed 1 base at V and 5 bases at J, leaving 10 bases unmatched. The germline CDR1 and CDR2 sequences are SGHVT and SQSDAQ. This chain's CDR3 is CASSLVDSGGVRDNEQFF. The CDR3 bases are TGTGCCAGCAGCTTAGTCGATAGCGGGGGGGTGAGAGACAATGAGCAGTTCTTC.

The chain couples TRBV29-1 to TRBJ1-2, with 12 bases matching TRBD1. With V trimmed by 6 bases and J by 8 bases, 13 bases remained unmatched. CDR1 SQVTM and CDR2 ANQGSEA come from the germline V gene. The CDR3 has 15 residues. The CDR3 spells CSVGDRGRRFEGYTF. CDR3 coding DNA: TGCAGCGTGGGGGACAGGGGGCGAAGGTTTGAAGGCTACACCTTC.

The chain combines TRBV5-1 with TRBJ2-7, with TRBD1 matching 7 bases. The V segment lost 4 bases and the J segment 3 bases; nucleotides outside the gene matches: 10. Germline-derived CDR1 and CDR2 are SGHRS and YFSETQ. CDR3 length equals 15 residues. CDR3 DNA sequence: TGCGCCAGCAGCAAAACAGACAGGGTCAGCTACGAGCAGTACTTC. It is translated as CASSKTDRVSYEQYF.

In its sample, this clone was seen once. The chain carries TRBV19 and TRBJ2-7; D might be TRBD2 (6 bases). The germline V and J ends were trimmed by 2 bases and 6 bases, with 14 bases remaining between them. Germline CDR1 reads LNHDA; CDR2 reads SQIVND (reference sequence). The CDR3 is 14 residues long. The CDR3 nucleotides read TGTGCCAGTAGTATAAACCAGAGGGGAGGCGAGCAGTACTTC. Translating it yields CASSINQRGGEQYF.

The chain joins TRBV12-5 to TRBJ1-3; no firm D call. The CDR3 sequence is 15 residues long. Deletions cut 8 bases from V and 4 bases from J, with 18 bases between. The germline V gene has CDR1 LGHNT and CDR2 FRNRAP. CDR3 coding DNA: TGTGCTAGTTCCCAGAGGGCATTCAGGGGAAACACCATATATTTT. Translation: CASSQRAFRGNTIYF.

Here the CDR3 reads CASSYWLAGQETQYF. The CDR3 DNA reads as TGTGCCAGCAGTTACTGGTTGGCAGGGCAAGAGACCCAGTACTTC. V and J are TRBV6-6 and TRBJ2-5, with D perhaps matching TRBD1 (5 bases). The CDR3 totals 15 residues. Trimming pared 1 base from V and 2 bases from J, leaving 11 bases between. Germline assignment: CDR1 MNHNY and CDR2 SVGAGI (reference sequence).

This chain connects TRBV4-2 to TRBJ1-5; 8 nucleotides agree with TRBD1. Germline V gene lookup returns CDR1 LGHNA and CDR2 YNFKEQ. The CDR3 spans 17 residues. V lost 1 base, J lost 4 bases, and 9 bases stayed unmatched. The CDR3 bases are TGTGCCAGCAGCCAAGCAGGGGGGTACAGGGGGAATCAGCCCCAGCATTTT. Protein sequence: CASSQAGGYRGNQPQHF.

The J gene is TRBJ2-7, the V gene TRBV13, with TRBD1 matching 9 bases. Germline assignment: CDR1 PRHDT and CDR2 FYEKMQ (reference sequence). The J segment lost 5 bases and the V segment lost 2 bases, leaving 7 bases of the junction unmatched. This CDR3 is built from 15 residues. DNA of the CDR3: TGTGCCAGCAGCTTACTACCGGGACAGGGTAACGAGCAGTACTTC. As protein: CASSLLPGQGNEQYF.

The rearrangement uses TRBV4-1 and TRBJ1-2; 7 nucleotides agree with TRBD1. The germline gives CDR1 MGHRA, CDR2 YSYEKL. Trimming at V came to 5 bases and at J to 6 bases, leaving 9 bases not matched to a gene. The CDR3 runs to 14 residues. CDR3 region: CASSELQGSDGYTF. CDR3 in DNA: TGCGCCAGCAGCGAGTTACAGGGGAGCGATGGCTACACCTTC.

This chain connects TRBV7-9 to TRBJ1-2; weak D call: TRBD1 (6 bases). Germline CDR1 reads SEHNR; CDR2 reads FQNEAQ (reference sequence). Trimming took off 8 bases at V and 2 bases at J, with 12 bases between the two ends. The CDR3 extends over 13 amino acids. The CDR3 protein is CASGTTGNYGYTF. As DNA, the CDR3 is TGTGCCAGCGGAACTACAGGGAACTATGGCTACACCTTC.

CDR3 sequence reads: CASKWGQGSLEGYEQYF. The CDR3 DNA reads TGTGCCAGCAAATGGGGACAGGGGTCTTTGGAAGGCTACGAGCAGTACTTC. The chain joins TRBV28 to TRBJ2-7; 10 nucleotides line up with TRBD1. Unmatched junction bases numbered 15, after V lost 7 bases and J lost 3 bases. Germline loops: CDR1 MDHEN, CDR2 SYDVKM. This CDR3 contains 17 residues.

The rearrangement uses TRBV5-1 and TRBJ2-7, with 10 bases aligning to TRBD1. Germline values: CDR1 SGHRS, CDR2 YFSETQ. This CDR3 contains 15 residues. Trimming took 4 bases from V and 5 from J; bases not matched to a gene: 9. This chain's CDR3 is CASSQGTGELNEQYF. The CDR3, as DNA: TGCGCCAGCAGCCAGGGGACAGGGGAGTTGAACGAGCAGTACTTC.

V gene TRBV28 combines with J gene TRBJ2-4; no clear D. Germline-derived CDR1 and CDR2 are MDHEN and SYDVKM. The CDR3 contains 19 residues. Trimming stripped 4 bases from V and 0 bases from J, with 22 bases between. The CDR3 here is CASSSPQIARWRAKNIQYF. The CDR3 coding sequence is TGTGCCAGCAGTTCCCCCCAGATCGCCAGATGGAGAGCCAAAAACATTCAGTACTTC. Looking up the rest from reference TRBV28 and TRBJ2-4 gives the full variable domain: DVKVTQSSRYLVKRTGEKVFLECVQDMDHENMFWYRQDPGLGLRLIYFSYDVKMKEKGDIPEGYSVSREKKERFSLILESASTNQTSMYLCASSSPQIARWRAKNIQYFGAGTRLSVL.

The V call is TRBV28, the J call TRBJ1-1, with D unresolved. Germline CDR1 reads MDHEN; CDR2 reads SYDVKM. The length of the CDR3 is 11 residues. Trimming stripped 8 bases from V and 1 base from J, with 5 bases between. The CDR3 DNA is TGTGCCAGCTTAAAGAACACTGAAGCTTTCTTT. This gives the protein CASLKNTEAFF.

The gene calls are TRBV28 and TRBJ1-5, with D possibly TRBD1 on 6 matching bases. The CDR3 loop spans 16 amino acids. Germline assignment: CDR1 MDHEN and CDR2 SYDVKM. The V gene lost 7 bases and the J gene lost 3 bases, with 19 bases spanning the gap. Written as DNA, the CDR3 is TGTGCCAGCATGTTAGAGGCAGGGGTGGCCAATCAGCCCCAGCATTTT. Amino acids: CASMLEAGVANQPQHF.

V and J are TRBV25-1 and TRBJ2-1, with 9 bases fitting TRBD1. The CDR3 length is 14 residues. Trimming removed 8 bases from V and 7 bases from J; junction bases left unmatched: 9. Germline lookup yields CDR1 MGHDK and CDR2 SYGVNS. The CDR3 spells CASDTGGARNEQFF. The DNA for the CDR3 is TGTGCCAGCGATACAGGGGGCGCTAGGAATGAGCAGTTCTTC.

A single count supports this clone. This chain links TRBV28 with TRBJ2-7, with TRBD2 identical over 7 bases. CDR1 and CDR2 (germline): MDHEN, SYDVKM. CDR3 size: 19 residues. The junction had 20 bases not matched to a gene; V was cut back by 4 bases and J by 2 bases. The CDR3 DNA reads TGTGCCAGCAGTTCCACTCCCTTCCCATGGGGGGGGGTTGCCTACGAGCAGTACTTC. Protein: CASSSTPFPWGGVAYEQYF.

The chain recombines TRBV7-2 with TRBJ2-2, with D possibly matching TRBD2 (6 bases). V lost 0 bases and J 3 bases, leaving 17 bases between the germline ends. The CDR3 length is 18 residues. Germline CDR1 reads SGHTA; CDR2 reads FQGNSA. CDR3 amino acids: CASSLARSSAIDTGELFF. The CDR3 DNA follows: TGTGCCAGCAGCTTAGCGCGTTCTAGCGCTATCGACACCGGGGAGCTGTTTTTT.

The gene calls are TRBV5-4 and TRBJ2-3; D not certain. The CDR3 covers 12 residues. Germline lookup yields CDR1 SGHNT and CDR2 YYREEE (reference sequence). V was shortened by 4 bases and J by 3 bases, with 6 bases between the two germline ends. The CDR3 spells CASSGRTDTQYF. The CDR3 bases are TGTGCCAGCAGCGGCCGTACAGATACGCAGTATTTT.

This chain links TRBV28 with TRBJ2-2; D gene ambiguous. Germline lookup yields CDR1 MDHEN and CDR2 SYDVKM. The germline V and J ends were trimmed by 3 bases and 1 base, with 6 bases remaining between them. CDR3 length: 14 amino acids. CDR3 amino acids: CASSLSVNTGELFF. For the CDR3, the DNA is TGTGCCAGCAGTTTGTCAGTGAACACCGGGGAGCTGTTTTTT.

The chain carries TRBV11-2 and TRBJ1-1, with TRBD1 matching 11 bases. The CDR3 runs 14 residues. Germline trimming cut 3 bases from V and 5 bases from J; bases unmatched to any gene: 2. Per the germline V gene, CDR1 is SGHAT and CDR2 is FQNNGV. CDR3 DNA sequence: TGTGCCAGCAGCTTCGGGACAGGGGGTACTGAAGCTTTCTTT. Translation gives CASSFGTGGTEAFF.

This sequence joins TRBV5-1 and TRBJ2-7; no clear D. Trimming pared 0 bases from V and 0 bases from J, leaving 10 bases between. Germline CDR1 is SGHRS and CDR2 is YFSETQ. The CDR3 runs to 15 residues. Here the CDR3 DNA reads TGCGCCAGCAGCTTGGACACAGTCTACTCCTACGAGCAGTACTTC. Translated, it gives CASSLDTVYSYEQYF.

This clone was seen only once. The chain employs TRBV28 and TRBJ2-5; 14 bases map to TRBD2. After removal of 4 bases from V and 3 bases from J, the junction contained 4 bases not matched to a gene. CDR1 and CDR2 (germline): MDHEN, SYDVKM. The CDR3 covers 16 residues. The CDR3 DNA reads as TGTGCCAGCAGTTGTGGGACTAGCGGGAGAAAAGAGACCCAGTACTTC. This encodes CASSCGTSGRKETQYF. The full variable domain, completed using reference TRBV28 and TRBJ2-5, is DVKVTQSSRYLVKRTGEKVFLECVQDMDHENMFWYRQDPGLGLRLIYFSYDVKMKEKGDIPEGYSVSREKKERFSLILESASTNQTSMYLCASSCGTSGRKETQYFGPGTRLLVL.

The chain is built from TRBV7-2 and TRBJ2-3; the D gene is possibly TRBD2 (6 bases). Germline assignment: CDR1 SGHTA and CDR2 FQGNSA. This CDR3 spans 18 amino acids. Trimming left V 3 bases short and J 3 bases short, with 22 bases between. CDR3 sequence (DNA): TGTGCCAGCAGCTTTGAGTTGAGTGACGGGAGCAGGACAGATACGCAGTATTTT. Translating it yields CASSFELSDGSRTDTQYF.

The V call is TRBV23-1, the J call TRBJ2-7, with 9 bases fitting TRBD2. TRBV23-1 is annotated as an ORF whose role is uncertain. Trimming cost V 0 bases and J 7 bases; bases outside gene matches: 10. This CDR3 comprises 16 residues. In DNA form, the CDR3 reads TGCGCCAGCAGTCAATCGAGGGCTAGCGGGGCTGGGGAGCAGTACTTC. It encodes CASSQSRASGAGEQYF.

The chain uses TRBV28 and TRBJ1-6, with a weak D call TRBD1 (6 bases). Trimming pared 1 base from V and 9 bases from J, leaving 16 bases between. CDR1 is MDHEN and CDR2 is SYDVKM in the germline V gene. The CDR3 contains 16 residues. The DNA for the CDR3 is TGTGCCAGCAGTTTATCTGGCGCAGGGGTTAGTTCACCCCTCCACTTT. This encodes CASSLSGAGVSSPLHF. Supplemented by reference TRBV28 and TRBJ1-6, the full variable domain reads DVKVTQSSRYLVKRTGEKVFLECVQDMDHENMFWYRQDPGLGLRLIYFSYDVKMKEKGDIPEGYSVSREKKERFSLILESASTNQTSMYLCASSLSGAGVSSPLHFGNGTRLTVT.

This clone showed up just once. The chain employs TRBV7-2 and TRBJ2-2; 14 bases align to TRBD2. Trimming took 4 bases from V and 2 from J; bases not matched to a gene: 9. The CDR3 length is 19 residues. CDR1 and CDR2 from the germline V gene are SGHTA and FQGNSA. The CDR3 here is CASSCMGLAGEGNTGELFF. The CDR3 DNA reads as TGTGCCAGCAGCTGCATGGGACTAGCGGGAGAGGGAAACACCGGGGAGCTGTTTTTT.

Note on this clone: The sample carries other DNA sequences with the same CDR3. The chain carries TRBV4-3 and TRBJ2-1, with 9 bases that match TRBD1. V lost 1 base, J lost 6 bases, and 1 base stayed unmatched. The CDR3 length is 14 residues. From germline, CDR1 is LGHNA and CDR2 YSLEER. The CDR3: CASSQVDRGNEQFF. The CDR3 nucleotides read TGCGCCAGCAGCCAAGTGGACAGGGGCAATGAGCAGTTCTTC.

The V call is TRBV5-6, the J call TRBJ2-3, with 8 positions matching TRBD2. V lost 4 bases, J lost 1 base, and 14 bases stayed unmatched. Germline values: CDR1 SGHDT, CDR2 YYEEEE. The CDR3 runs to 18 residues. The CDR3 is CASSDSLRTSWGTDTQYF. The CDR3 bases are TGTGCCAGCAGCGATAGTCTAAGGACTAGCTGGGGCACAGATACGCAGTATTTT. The variable domain in full, with the rest retrieved from reference TRBV5-6 and TRBJ2-3, is DAGVTQSPTHLIKTRGQQVTLRCSPKSGHDTVSWYQQALGQGPQFIFQYYEEEERQRGNFPDRFSGHQFPNYSSELNVNALLLGDSALYLCASSDSLRTSWGTDTQYFGPGTRLTVL.